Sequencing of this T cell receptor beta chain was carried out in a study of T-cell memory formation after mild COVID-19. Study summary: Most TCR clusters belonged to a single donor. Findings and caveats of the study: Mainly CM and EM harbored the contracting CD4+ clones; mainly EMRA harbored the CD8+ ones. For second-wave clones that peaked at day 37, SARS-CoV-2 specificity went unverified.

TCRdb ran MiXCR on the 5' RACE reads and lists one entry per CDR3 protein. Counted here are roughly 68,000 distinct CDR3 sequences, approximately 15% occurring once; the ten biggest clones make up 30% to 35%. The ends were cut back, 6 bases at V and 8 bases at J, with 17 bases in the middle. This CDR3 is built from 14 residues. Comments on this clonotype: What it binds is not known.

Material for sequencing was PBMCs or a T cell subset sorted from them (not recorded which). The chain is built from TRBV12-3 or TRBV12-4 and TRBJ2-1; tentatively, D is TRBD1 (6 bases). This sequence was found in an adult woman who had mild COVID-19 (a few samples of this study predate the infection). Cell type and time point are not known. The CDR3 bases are TGTGCCAGCAGGAAAGAGGGGGTTTGGTATGAGCAGTTCTTC. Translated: CASRKEGVWYEQFF.